This T cell receptor (beta chain) comes out of a study of T-cell reconstitution after alpha-beta-depleted transplantation in children. Study-level points and caveats: At day 60, the high TCRbeta diversity found in some patients originated from recipient T cells and thymic progenitors that had survived. After transplant, at about two months, alpha-beta T cells were reportedly derived from several hundred expanded graft clones. After one year, T-cell counts and TCRbeta diversity mostly came from new T cells.

The CDR3 has 11 residues. Germline CDR1 SGDLS, CDR2 YYNGEE. V was trimmed by 3 bases and J by 7 bases, leaving 4 bases between them. Molecular barcoding with unique molecular identifiers was used for the TCRbeta library. A single record per CDR3 protein comes from TCRdb applying MiXCR to the PCR reads. The sample lists under 300,000 distinct CDR3 sequences, about 9.9% seen once, with around 22% in the top ten. This clonotype was counted ten times or more. As yet, its antigen is unknown. The chain carries TRBV9 and TRBJ2-2; unclear D gene. Source: peripheral blood, taken 180 days after TCRalphabeta/CD19-depleted stem cell transplant. This sequence was found in a male patient between 2 and 9 years old who had a stem cell transplant for chronic granulomatous disease, so the T cells may come from the graft donor. The CDR3 reads CASSADGELFF. The CDR3 bases are TGTGCCAGCAGCGCGGACGGGGAGCTGTTTTTT.